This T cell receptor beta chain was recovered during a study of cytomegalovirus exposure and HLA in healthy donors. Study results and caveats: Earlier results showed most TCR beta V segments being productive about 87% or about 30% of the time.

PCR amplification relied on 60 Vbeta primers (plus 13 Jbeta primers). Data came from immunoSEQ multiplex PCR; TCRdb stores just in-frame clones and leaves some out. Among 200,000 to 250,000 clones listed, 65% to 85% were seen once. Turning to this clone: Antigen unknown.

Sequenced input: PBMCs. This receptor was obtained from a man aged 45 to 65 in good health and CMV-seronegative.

The CDR3 sequence: CASSLREGHSYEQYF. CDR3 sequence (DNA): TGTGCCAGCAGCTTGCGCGAAGGACATTCGTACGAGCAGTACTTC. The V and J genes are TRBV7-6 and TRBJ2-7, with D possibly being TRBD1 (5 bases). Germline loops: CDR1 SGHVS, CDR2 FNYEAQ. CDR3 length equals 15 residues. V lost 3 bases to trimming and J lost 4 bases, with 16 bases between them.